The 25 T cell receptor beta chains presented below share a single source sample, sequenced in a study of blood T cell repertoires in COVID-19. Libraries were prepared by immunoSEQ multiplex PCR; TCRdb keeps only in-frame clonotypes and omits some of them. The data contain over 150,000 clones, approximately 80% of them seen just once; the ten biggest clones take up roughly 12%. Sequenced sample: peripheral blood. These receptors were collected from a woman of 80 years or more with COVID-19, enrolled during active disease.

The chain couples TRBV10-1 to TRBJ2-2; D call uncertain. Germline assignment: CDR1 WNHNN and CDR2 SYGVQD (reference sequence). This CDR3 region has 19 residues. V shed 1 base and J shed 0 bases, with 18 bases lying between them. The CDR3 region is CASSEYRLAVIANTGELFF. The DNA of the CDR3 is TGCGCCAGCAGTGAGTATAGGTTGGCGGTTATCGCGAACACCGGGGAGCTGTTTTTT.

As DNA, the CDR3 is TGTGCCAGCAGTCTGTACGCTGGCGGGGGACTTCACTGGCAGTACTTC. Amino acids: CASSLYAGGGLHWQYF. The chain has TRBV6-2 or TRBV6-3 and TRBJ2-7, with 7 bases that match TRBD2. The CDR3 loop spans 16 amino acids. With 5 bases clipped from V and 9 bases from J, the junction kept 19 bases outside the gene matches. The germline CDR1 and CDR2 sequences are MNHEY and SVGEGT.

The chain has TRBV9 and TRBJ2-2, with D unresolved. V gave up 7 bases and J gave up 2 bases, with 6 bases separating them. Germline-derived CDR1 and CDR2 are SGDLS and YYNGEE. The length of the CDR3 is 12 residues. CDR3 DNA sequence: TGTGCCAGCGGGCTAAACACCGGGGAGCTGTTTTTT. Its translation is CASGLNTGELFF.

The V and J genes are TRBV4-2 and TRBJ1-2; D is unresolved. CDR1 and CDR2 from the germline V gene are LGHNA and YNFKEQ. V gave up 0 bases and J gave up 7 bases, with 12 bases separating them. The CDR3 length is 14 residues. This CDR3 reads CASSQEGVGVGYTF. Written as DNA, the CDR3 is TGTGCCAGCAGCCAAGAGGGAGTGGGTGTTGGCTACACCTTC.

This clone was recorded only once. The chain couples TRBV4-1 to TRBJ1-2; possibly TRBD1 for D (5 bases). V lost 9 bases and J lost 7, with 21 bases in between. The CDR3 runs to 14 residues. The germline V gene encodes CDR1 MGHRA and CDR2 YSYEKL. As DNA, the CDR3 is TGCGCCAGTTCCGCGGTAAGGGGCCCTGTTGGCTACACCTTC. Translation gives CASSAVRGPVGYTF.

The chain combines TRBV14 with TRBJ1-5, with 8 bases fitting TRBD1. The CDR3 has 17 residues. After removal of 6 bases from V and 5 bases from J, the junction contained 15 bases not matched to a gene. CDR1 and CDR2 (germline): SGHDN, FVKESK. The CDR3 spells CASRRKGTGQGHQPQHF. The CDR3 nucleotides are TGTGCCAGCAGGCGAAAGGGGACAGGCCAAGGTCATCAGCCCCAGCATTTT.

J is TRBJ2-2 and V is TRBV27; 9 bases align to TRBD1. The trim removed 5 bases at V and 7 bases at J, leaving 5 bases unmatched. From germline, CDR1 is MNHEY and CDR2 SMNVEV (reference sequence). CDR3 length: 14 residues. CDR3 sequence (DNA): TGTGCCAGCAGTGGGACAGGGAAATACGGGGAGCTGTTTTTT. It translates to CASSGTGKYGELFF.

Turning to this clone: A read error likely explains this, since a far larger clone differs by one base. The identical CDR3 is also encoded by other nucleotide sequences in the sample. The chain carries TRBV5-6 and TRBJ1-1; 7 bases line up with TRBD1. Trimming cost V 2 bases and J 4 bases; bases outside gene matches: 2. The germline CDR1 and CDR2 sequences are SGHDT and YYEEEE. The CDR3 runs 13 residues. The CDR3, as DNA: TGTGCCAGCAGCTTATCAGGGGGCACTGAAGCTTTCTTT. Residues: CASSLSGGTEAFF.

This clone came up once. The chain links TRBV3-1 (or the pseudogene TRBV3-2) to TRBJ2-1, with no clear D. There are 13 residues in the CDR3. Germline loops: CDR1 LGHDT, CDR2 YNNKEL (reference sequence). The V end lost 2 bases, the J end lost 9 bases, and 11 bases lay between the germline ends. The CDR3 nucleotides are TGTGCCAGCAGCCAAATCCCCGCAGGTGAGCAGTTCTTC. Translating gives CASSQIPAGEQFF.

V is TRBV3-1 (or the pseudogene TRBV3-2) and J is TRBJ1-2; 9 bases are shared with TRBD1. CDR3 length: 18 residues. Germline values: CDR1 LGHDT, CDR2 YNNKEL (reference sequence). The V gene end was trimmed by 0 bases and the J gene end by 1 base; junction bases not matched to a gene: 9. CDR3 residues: CASSQERLGTGFNYGYTF. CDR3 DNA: TGTGCCAGCAGCCAAGAAAGGCTCGGGACAGGGTTTAACTATGGCTACACCTTC.

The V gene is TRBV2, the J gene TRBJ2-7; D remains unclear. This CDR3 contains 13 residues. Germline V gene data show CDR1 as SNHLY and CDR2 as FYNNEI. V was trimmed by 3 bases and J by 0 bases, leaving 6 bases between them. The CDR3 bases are TGTGCCAGCAGTGATTTCGTCTCCTACGAGCAGTACTTC. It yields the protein CASSDFVSYEQYF. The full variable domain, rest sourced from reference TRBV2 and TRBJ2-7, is EPEVTQTPSHQVTQMGQEVILRCVPISNHLYFYWYRQILGQKVEFLVSFYNNEISEKSEIFDDQFSVERPDGSNFTLKIRSTKLEDSAMYFCASSDFVSYEQYFGPGTRLTVT.

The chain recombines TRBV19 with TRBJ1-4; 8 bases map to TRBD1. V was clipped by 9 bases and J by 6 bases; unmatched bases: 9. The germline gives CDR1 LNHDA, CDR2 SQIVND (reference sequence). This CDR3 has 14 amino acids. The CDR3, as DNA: TGTGCCAGGGAGGGCGGGACAGGTTATGAAAAACTGTTTTTT. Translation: CAREGGTGYEKLFF.

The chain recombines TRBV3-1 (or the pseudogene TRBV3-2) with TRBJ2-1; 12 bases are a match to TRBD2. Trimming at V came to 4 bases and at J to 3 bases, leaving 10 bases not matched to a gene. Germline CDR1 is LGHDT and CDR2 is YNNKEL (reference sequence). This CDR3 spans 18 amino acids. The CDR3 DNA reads TGTGCCAGCAGCCCCTATAGCTCACTAGCGGGAGGCTACAATGAGCAGTTCTTC. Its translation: CASSPYSSLAGGYNEQFF.

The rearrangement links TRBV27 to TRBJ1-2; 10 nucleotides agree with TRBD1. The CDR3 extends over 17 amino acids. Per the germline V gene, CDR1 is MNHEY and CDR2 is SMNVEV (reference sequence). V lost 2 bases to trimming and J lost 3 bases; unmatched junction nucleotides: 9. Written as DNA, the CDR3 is TGTGCCAGCAGTTTAAAAGGGACAGGGGCCCCTCACTATGGCTACACCTTC. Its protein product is CASSLKGTGAPHYGYTF.

The CDR3, as DNA: TGTGCCAGCAGCTCACTTCCCTGGGCAATCGGCTACACCTTC. Translation: CASSSLPWAIGYTF. The chain has TRBV7-9 and TRBJ1-2; unclear D gene. This CDR3 spans 14 amino acids. Germline loops: CDR1 SEHNR, CDR2 FQNEAQ (reference sequence). The ends were cut back, 4 bases at V and 8 bases at J, with 17 bases in the middle.

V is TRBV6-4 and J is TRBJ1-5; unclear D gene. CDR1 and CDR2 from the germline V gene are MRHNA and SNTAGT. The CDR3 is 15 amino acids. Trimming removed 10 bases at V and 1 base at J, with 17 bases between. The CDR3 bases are TGTGCCAAAAATCGGGAGGGATTGAGCAATCAGCCCCAGCATTTT. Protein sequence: CAKNREGLSNQPQHF.

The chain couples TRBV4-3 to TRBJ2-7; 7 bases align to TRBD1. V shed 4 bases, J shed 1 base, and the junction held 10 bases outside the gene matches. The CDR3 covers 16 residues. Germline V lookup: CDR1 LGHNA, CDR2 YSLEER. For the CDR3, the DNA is TGCGCCAGCAGCCCTCGGTGCCCAGGGGGATCCTACGAGCAGTACTTC. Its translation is CASSPRCPGGSYEQYF.

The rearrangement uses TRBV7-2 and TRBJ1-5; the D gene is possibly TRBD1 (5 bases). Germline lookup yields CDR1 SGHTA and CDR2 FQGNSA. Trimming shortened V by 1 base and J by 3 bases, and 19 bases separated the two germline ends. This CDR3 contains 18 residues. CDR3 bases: TGTGCCAGCAGCTTAGTACTTTTGAGTTCAGGGTTCAATCAGCCCCAGCATTTT. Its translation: CASSLVLLSSGFNQPQHF.

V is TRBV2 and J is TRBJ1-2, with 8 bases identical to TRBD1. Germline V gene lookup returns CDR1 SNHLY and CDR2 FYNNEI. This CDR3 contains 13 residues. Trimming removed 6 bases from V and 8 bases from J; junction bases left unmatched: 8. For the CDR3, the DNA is TGTGCCAGCAGGTCTGGACAGGGAGGCGGCTACACCTTC. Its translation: CASRSGQGGGYTF.

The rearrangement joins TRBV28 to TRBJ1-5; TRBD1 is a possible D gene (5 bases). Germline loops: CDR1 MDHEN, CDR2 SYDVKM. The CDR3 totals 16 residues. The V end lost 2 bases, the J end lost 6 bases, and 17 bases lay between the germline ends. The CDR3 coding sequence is TGTGCCAGCAGTTTAGCGGTTGGGGGGTTCGCTCAGCCCCAGCATTTT. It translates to CASSLAVGGFAQPQHF.

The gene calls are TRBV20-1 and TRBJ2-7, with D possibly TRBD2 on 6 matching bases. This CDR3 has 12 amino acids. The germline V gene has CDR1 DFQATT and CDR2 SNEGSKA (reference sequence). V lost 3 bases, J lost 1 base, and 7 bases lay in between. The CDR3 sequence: CSASSGSYEQYF. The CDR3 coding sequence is TGCAGTGCTAGTAGCGGATCCTACGAGCAGTACTTC.

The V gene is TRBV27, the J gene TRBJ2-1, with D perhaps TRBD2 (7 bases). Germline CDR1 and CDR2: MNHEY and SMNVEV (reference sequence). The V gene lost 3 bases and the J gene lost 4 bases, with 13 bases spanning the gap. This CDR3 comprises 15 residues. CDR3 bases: TGTGCCAGCAGTTTGGGGGGGCGTCAGTACAATGAGCAGTTCTTC. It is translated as CASSLGGRQYNEQFF.

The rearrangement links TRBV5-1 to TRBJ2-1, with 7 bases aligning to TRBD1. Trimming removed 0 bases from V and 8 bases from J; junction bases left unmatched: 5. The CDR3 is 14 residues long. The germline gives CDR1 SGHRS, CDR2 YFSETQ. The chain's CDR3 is CASSLGQGRDEQFF. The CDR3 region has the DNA TGCGCCAGCAGCTTGGGACAGGGAAGGGATGAGCAGTTCTTC.

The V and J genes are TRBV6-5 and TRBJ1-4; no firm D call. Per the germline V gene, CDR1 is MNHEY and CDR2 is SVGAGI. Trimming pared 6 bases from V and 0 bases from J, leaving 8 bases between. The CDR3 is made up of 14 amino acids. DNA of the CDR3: TGTGCCAGCAGGGTACGCGCAACTAATGAAAAACTGTTTTTT. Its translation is CASRVRATNEKLFF.

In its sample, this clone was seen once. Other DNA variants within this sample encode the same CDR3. The CDR3: CASSSRQGPYEQYF. CDR3 DNA: TGTGCCAGCAGTTCTAGGCAGGGCCCCTACGAGCAGTACTTC. The chain employs TRBV27 and TRBJ2-7; D is possibly TRBD1 (5 bases). Germline V gene lookup returns CDR1 MNHEY and CDR2 SMNVEV (reference sequence). The CDR3 runs to 14 residues. Trimming cost V 4 bases and J 2 bases, with 12 bases left between them.